This TCR beta chain was obtained from a study of blood T cells in healthy people across ages. It was with a sample-barcoded 5' primer and a J-beta primer mix that a second PCR of about 6 to 11 cycles was run. Using its own MiXCR run on the 5' RACE reads, TCRdb lists one record per CDR3 protein. The table has over a million distinct CDR3 sequences, roughly 45% seen once. CDR1 and CDR2 from the germline V gene are LGHDT and YNNKEL (reference sequence). With 4 bases removed from V and 3 bases from J, the gap between germline ends came to 13 bases. The CDR3 covers 15 residues. This clonotype was seen repeatedly, ten times or more.

The sequencing input was blood. The chain is built from TRBV3-1 and TRBJ2-1; tentative D call: TRBD2 (6 bases). This clonotype originated in a woman aged 60-75 years in good health. CDR3 DNA: TGTGCCAGCAGCCTACCCCTCGGGAGCTACAATGAGCAGTTCTTC. Translation gives CASSLPLGSYNEQFF.